This is a list of T cell receptor beta chains from one sample in a study of naive CD8 T cells in extremely preterm neonates. The data were produced by immunoSEQ multiplex PCR, yet TCRdb's version contains in-frame clones alone and is incomplete. The top ten clones hold 8.6% of a sample with approximately 4,900 clones, approximately 97% of them seen once. The sample comprised naive CD8+ T cells from blood. The receptors were gathered from a human donor in good health. CDR3s include the opening cysteine and the closing phenylalanine or tryptophan. The D gene is left open where the match is weak. The size entry is marked missing in some rows and otherwise reads once, few, many or a size class.

D	V	size	J	CDR3	DNA
TRBD1	TRBV9	.	TRBJ1-2	CASSVLTETGGGGYGYTF	TGTGCCAGCAGCGTACTAACAGAAACAGGGGGAGGTGGGTATGGCTACACCTTC
TRBD1	TRBV10-3	.	TRBJ1-1	CAISERTGEEPEAFF	TGTGCCATCAGTGAAAGGACAGGGGAAGAGCCTGAAGCTTTCTTT
TRBD1	TRBV2	.	TRBJ1-5	CASRVTGDSNQPQHF	TGTGCCAGCAGAGTGACAGGGGATAGCAATCAGCCCCAGCATTTT
TRBD1	TRBV4-1	.	TRBJ2-2	CASSQGGTGAGELFF	TGCGCCAGCAGCCAAGGCGGGACAGGGGCCGGGGAGCTGTTTTTT
.	TRBV4-2	.	TRBJ2-1	CASSQGAGNEQFF	TGTGCCAGCAGCCAAGGCGCTGGCAATGAGCAGTTCTTC
.	TRBV4-1	once	TRBJ1-2	CASSPVTANYGYTF	TGCGCCAGCAGCCCTGTTACAGCTAACTATGGCTACACCTTC
.	TRBV4-2	.	TRBJ2-6	CASSQSRGETANVLTF	TGTGCCAGCAGCCAGTCACGCGGCGAGACGGCCAACGTCCTGACTTTC
.	TRBV11-2	.	TRBJ1-1	CASSLRGGGGASTEAFF	TGTGCCAGCAGCTTACGGGGAGGGGGGGGCGCGTCGACTGAAGCTTTCTTT
TRBD2	TRBV7-9	.	TRBJ2-1	CASSLPGTSGSFEQFF	TGTGCCAGCAGCCTCCCCGGGACTAGCGGGTCGTTTGAGCAGTTCTTC
TRBD1	TRBV25-1	.	TRBJ2-2	CASSETGVAGELFF	TGTGCCAGCAGTGAGACAGGGGTTGCCGGGGAGCTGTTTTTT
TRBD2	TRBV4-2	.	TRBJ2-5	CASSQVLTSGRAYQETQYF	TGTGCCAGCAGCCAAGTTTTGACTAGCGGGAGGGCCTATCAAGAGACCCAGTACTTC
.	TRBV2	.	TRBJ1-1	CASRQGSEAFF	TGTGCCAGCAGACAGGGTTCTGAAGCTTTCTTT
TRBD1	TRBV19	.	TRBJ1-3	CASSLPGQGLAGNTIYF	TGTGCCAGTAGTCTACCGGGACAGGGATTAGCTGGAAACACCATATATTTT
TRBD2	TRBV6-1	once	TRBJ2-5	CASSGRTSGGDPQYF	TGTGCCAGCAGTGGTAGGACTAGCGGGGGGGACCCCCAGTACTTC
.	TRBV7-8	.	TRBJ2-5	CASSSVGGQETQYF	TGTGCCAGCAGCTCGGTGGGGGGACAAGAGACCCAGTACTTC
.	TRBV27	once	TRBJ1-1	CASSLVAPPMNTEAFF	TGTGCCAGCAGTTTAGTAGCACCCCCAATGAACACTGAAGCTTTCTTT
TRBD2	TRBV6-5	.	TRBJ2-7	CASTLGLAQDEQYF	TGTGCCAGCACCCTTGGACTAGCTCAGGACGAGCAGTACTTC
TRBD1	TRBV6-1	.	TRBJ2-2	CARGGNTGELFF	TGTGCCAGAGGGGGCAACACCGGGGAGCTGTTTTTT
TRBD2	TRBV27	.	TRBJ2-3	CASNLAGGQDTQYF	TGTGCCAGCAACTTAGCGGGAGGGCAGGATACGCAGTATTTT
.	TRBV28	.	TRBJ1-5	CASSLPLQYQPQHF	TGTGCCAGCAGTTTACCCCTCCAGTATCAGCCCCAGCATTTT
TRBD1	TRBV6-1	.	TRBJ2-3	CASSGGQGLWTDTQYF	TGTGCCAGCAGTGGGGGACAGGGACTTTGGACAGATACGCAGTATTTT
.	TRBV28	.	TRBJ2-1	CASSPFTGVTYNEQFF	TGTGCCAGCAGTCCATTTACGGGGGTCACCTACAATGAGCAGTTCTTC
.	TRBV27	.	TRBJ2-3	CASSPRVSTDTQYF	TGTGCCAGCAGTCCCAGGGTTAGCACAGATACGCAGTATTTT
TRBD2	TRBV7-2	once	TRBJ2-1	CASSALPGLEDNEQFF	TGTGCCAGCAGCGCCCTTCCGGGACTAGAGGACAATGAGCAGTTCTTC
TRBD1	TRBV27	.	TRBJ2-6	CASSGTGVIGGANVLTF	TGTGCCAGCAGTGGGACAGGGGTTATAGGGGGGGCCAACGTCCTGACTTTC
TRBD2	TRBV9	.	TRBJ2-3	CASSGLAGEVDTQYF	TGTGCCAGCAGCGGACTAGCGGGGGAGGTGGATACGCAGTATTTT
.	TRBV28	.	TRBJ1-5	CASSSTWAGANSNQPQHF	TGTGCCAGCAGTTCCACATGGGCGGGGGCTAATAGCAATCAGCCCCAGCATTTT
TRBD1	TRBV4-3	.	TRBJ2-1	CASSQAGGSYNEQFF	TGCGCCAGCAGCCAAGCAGGGGGCTCCTACAATGAGCAGTTCTTC
TRBD2	TRBV7-9	.	TRBJ2-1	CASSFPGGPVYNEQFF	TGTGCCAGCAGCTTTCCGGGGGGGCCGGTTTACAATGAGCAGTTCTTC
.	TRBV27	.	TRBJ2-5	CASSLSIGAAETQYF	TGTGCCAGCAGTTTATCGATTGGGGCAGCGGAGACCCAGTACTTC
.	TRBV6-5	.	TRBJ2-1	CASSWDMYYNEQFF	TGTGCCAGCAGTTGGGACATGTACTACAATGAGCAGTTCTTC
TRBD1	TRBV11-1	.	TRBJ2-5	CASSSSRGRGQTQYF	TGTGCCAGCAGCTCCTCCAGGGGGCGCGGGCAGACCCAGTACTTC
.	TRBV13	.	TRBJ2-7	CASSSLTTRVGSSYEQYF	TGTGCCAGCAGCTCCCTTACCACTAGAGTAGGTTCCTCCTACGAGCAGTACTTC
.	TRBV19	.	TRBJ2-1	CASRLSGRASNEQFF	TGTGCCAGTAGGCTTAGCGGAAGGGCCTCCAATGAGCAGTTCTTC
.	TRBV9	.	TRBJ1-4	CASSARQNFNEKLFF	TGTGCCAGCAGCGCGCGACAGAACTTTAATGAAAAACTGTTTTTT
.	TRBV4-1	.	TRBJ2-2	CASSHPNTGELFF	TGCGCCAGCAGCCACCCAAACACCGGGGAGCTGTTTTTT
.	TRBV19	.	TRBJ1-1	CASSPRRQLLNTEAFF	TGTGCCAGTAGTCCGAGGAGGCAGCTCCTGAACACTGAAGCTTTCTTT
TRBD1	TRBV7-9	.	TRBJ2-7	CASSLQGAGEQYF	TGTGCCAGCAGCTTACAGGGGGCGGGCGAGCAGTACTTC